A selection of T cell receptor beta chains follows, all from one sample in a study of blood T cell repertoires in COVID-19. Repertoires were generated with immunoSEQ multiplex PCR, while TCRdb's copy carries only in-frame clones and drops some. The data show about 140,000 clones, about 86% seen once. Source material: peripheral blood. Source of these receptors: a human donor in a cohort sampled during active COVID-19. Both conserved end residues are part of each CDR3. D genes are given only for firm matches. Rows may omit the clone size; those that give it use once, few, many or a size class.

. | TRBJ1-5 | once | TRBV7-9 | CASSLDGVNQPQHF | TGTGCCAGCAGCTTAGACGGGGTCAATCAGCCCCAGCATTTT
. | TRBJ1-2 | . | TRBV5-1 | CASGPGHQFGGYTF | TGCGCCAGCGGACCGGGACATCAATTCGGTGGCTACACCTTC
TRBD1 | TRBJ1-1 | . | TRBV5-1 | CASSLTGGPNTEAFF | TGCGCCAGCAGCTTAACAGGGGGCCCGAACACTGAAGCTTTCTTT
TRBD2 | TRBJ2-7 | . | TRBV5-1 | CASSLPGGGYEQYF | TGCGCCAGCAGCTTGCCCGGGGGGGGGTACGAGCAGTACTTC
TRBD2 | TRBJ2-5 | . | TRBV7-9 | CASSLDGTSGRHLRGTQYF | TGTGCCAGCAGCTTAGACGGGACTAGCGGGAGACACCTAAGGGGGACCCAGTACTTC
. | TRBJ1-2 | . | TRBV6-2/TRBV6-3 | CASSYGGHLGYGYTF | TGTGCCAGCAGTTACGGGGGACACCTAGGCTATGGCTACACCTTC
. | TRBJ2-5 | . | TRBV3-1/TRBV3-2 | CASSQLEETQYF | TGTGCCAGCAGCCAGTTGGAGGAGACCCAGTACTTC
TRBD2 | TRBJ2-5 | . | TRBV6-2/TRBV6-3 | CASSYFAGGQETQYF | TGTGCCAGCAGTTACTTTGCGGGGGGACAAGAGACCCAGTACTTC
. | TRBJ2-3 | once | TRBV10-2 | CASSESGTPRTNF | TGCGCCAGCAGTGAGTCTGGGACTCCTAGAACGAATTTT
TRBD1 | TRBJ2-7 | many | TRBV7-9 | CASSPRTGGHTEQYF | TGTGCCAGCAGCCCTCGGACAGGGGGCCATACCGAGCAGTACTTC
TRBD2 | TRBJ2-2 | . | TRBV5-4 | CASSPPSGSADGELFF | TGTGCCAGCAGCCCCCCTAGCGGGAGTGCGGACGGGGAGCTGTTTTTT
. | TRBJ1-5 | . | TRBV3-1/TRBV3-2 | CASSQDLGVEGHNQPQHF | TGTGCCAGCAGCCAAGATTTGGGGGTGGAGGGTCACAATCAGCCCCAGCATTTT
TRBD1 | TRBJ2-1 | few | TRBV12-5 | CASGVGQGTNEQFF | TGTGCTAGTGGTGTCGGACAGGGGACCAATGAGCAGTTCTTC
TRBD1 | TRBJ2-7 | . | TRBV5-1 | CASSRDSAYEQYF | TGCGCCAGCAGCCGGGACAGCGCCTACGAGCAGTACTTC
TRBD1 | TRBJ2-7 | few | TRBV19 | CASSIAQGADYEQYF | TGTGCCAGTAGTATAGCACAGGGGGCTGACTACGAGCAGTACTTC
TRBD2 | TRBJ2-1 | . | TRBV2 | CASTQTSGATGEQFF | TGTGCCAGCACCCAGACTAGCGGAGCTACCGGGGAGCAGTTCTTC
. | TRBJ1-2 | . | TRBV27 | CASRLRGGPGYGYTF | TGTGCCAGCAGACTAAGGGGGGGGCCGGGCTATGGCTACACCTTC
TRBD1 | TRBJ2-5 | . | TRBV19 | CASSIRQGAETQYF | TGTGCCAGTAGTATCCGACAGGGGGCAGAGACCCAGTACTTC
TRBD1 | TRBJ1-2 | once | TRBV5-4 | CASSPDRVWYGYTF | TGTGCCAGCAGCCCGGACAGGGTTTGGTATGGCTACACCTTC
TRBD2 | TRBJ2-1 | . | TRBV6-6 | CASRNPGLAREQFF | TGTGCCAGCAGGAACCCGGGACTAGCGAGGGAGCAGTTCTTC
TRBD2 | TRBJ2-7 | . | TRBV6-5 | CASTASGTYEQYF | TGTGCCAGCACTGCTAGCGGGACCTACGAGCAGTACTTC
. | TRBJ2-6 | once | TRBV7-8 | CASSLGAGTSGANVLTF | TGTGCCAGCAGCTTAGGGGCAGGAACCTCTGGGGCCAACGTCCTGACTTTC
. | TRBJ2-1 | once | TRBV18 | CASSFQSVGIPLGGNEQFF | TGTGCCAGCTCATTTCAGTCTGTGGGCATACCCCTAGGGGGTAATGAGCAGTTCTTC
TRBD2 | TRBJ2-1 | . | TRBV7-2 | CASSPGTSGGLFVGEQFF | TGTGCCAGCAGCCCCGGGACTAGCGGGGGGTTGTTCGTCGGTGAGCAGTTCTTC